The rows below give T cell receptor beta chains drawn from one sample of a study of blood T cells in healthy people across ages. MiXCR, run by TCRdb on the 5' RACE reads, gives a single entry per CDR3 protein. The data contain 1.5 million to 2 million distinct CDR3 sequences, approximately 28% of them singletons. The sample consisted of blood. All receptors derive from a woman aged 25 to 39 in good health. Both conserved end residues are part of each CDR3. The D gene is left open where the match is weak. For some rows the clone size is stated as once, few or many, or as a class when expanded; others skip it.

CASSENGLSAETQYF	TGTGCCAGCAGTGAGAATGGACTAAGCGCCGAGACCCAGTACTTC	few	-	TRBV2	TRBJ2-5
CASSPIPERSNGYTF	TGTGCCAGCAGTCCTATCCCCGAACGGTCCAATGGCTACACCTTC	-	-	TRBV27	TRBJ1-2
CASGLAITGYGGNQPQHF	TGTGCTAGTGGTTTGGCCATAACAGGGTACGGAGGCAATCAGCCCCAGCATTTT	few	-	TRBV12-5	TRBJ1-5
CASSLESAGQYF	TGTGCCAGCAGCTTAGAATCGGCGGGGCAGTACTTC	-	-	TRBV7-9	TRBJ2-4
CSAPTGTGVEQYF	TGCAGTGCTCCTACCGGGACAGGGGTGGAGCAGTACTTC	-	TRBD1	TRBV20-1	TRBJ2-7
CARVEQGQQFF	TGTGCCAGAGTCGAACAGGGGCAGCAGTTCTTC	-	TRBD1	TRBV2	TRBJ2-1
CASSYSGTGPNEQYF	TGTGCCAGCAGTTACTCTGGGACAGGTCCAAATGAGCAGTACTTC	-	TRBD1	TRBV6-5	TRBJ2-7
CSVRLAGDGEQYF	TGCAGCGTTCGACTAGCGGGGGACGGAGAGCAGTACTTC	many	TRBD2	TRBV29-1	TRBJ2-7
CASSQDEVSTDTQYF	TGCGCCAGCAGCCAAGATGAAGTGAGCACGGATACGCAGTATTTT	-	-	TRBV4-1	TRBJ2-3
CASSAPSGPRGGRNEQFF	TGTGCCAGCAGCGCTCCCTCCGGACCCAGGGGGGGGAGGAATGAGCAGTTCTTC	-	-	TRBV7-2	TRBJ2-1
CASSLEPASNTEAFF	TGCGCCAGCAGCCTGGAACCGGCTTCGAACACTGAAGCTTTCTTT	-	-	TRBV5-1	TRBJ1-1
CASSSRDSRLAGGADTQYF	TGTGCCAGCAGTTCCCGGGACTCTAGACTAGCGGGAGGGGCAGATACGCAGTATTTT	few	TRBD2	TRBV6-5	TRBJ2-3
CASSGTSVDTQYF	TGCGCCAGCAGCGGGACCTCCGTGGATACGCAGTATTTT	few	-	TRBV5-1	TRBJ2-3
CASSYKRRSSGANVLTF	TGTGCCAGCAGTTACAAACGGCGGAGCTCTGGGGCCAACGTCCTGACTTTC	many	-	TRBV6-5	TRBJ2-6
CSPAGSGYNEQFF	TGCAGTCCCGCGGGTAGCGGGTACAATGAGCAGTTCTTC	few	TRBD2	TRBV20-1	TRBJ2-1
CASTPTSAYYNEQFF	TGTGCCAGCACCCCGACTAGCGCCTACTACAATGAGCAGTTCTTC	few	TRBD2	TRBV12-3/TRBV12-4	TRBJ2-1
CASSTGQLEIKSGAFF	TGTGCCAGCAGCACCGGACAGTTAGAAATTAAGTCCGGAGCTTTCTTT	-	-	TRBV5-5	TRBJ1-1
CASSRRGVSGGFADTQYF	TGTGCCAGCAGCCGCCGTGGAGTGAGCGGGGGCTTCGCAGATACGCAGTATTTT	many	TRBD2	TRBV3-1	TRBJ2-3
CATSEGSTGELFF	TGTGCCACCTCCGAGGGGTCAACCGGCGAGCTGTTTTTT	-	-	TRBV7-3	TRBJ2-2
CASSPPWASNYDYTF	TGTGCCAGCAGTCCCCCGTGGGCGTCTAACTATGACTACACCTTC	few	-	TRBV6-5	TRBJ1-2
CASRFIAGGINEQFF	TGCGCCAGCAGATTCATAGCGGGAGGGATCAATGAGCAGTTCTTC	-	TRBD2	TRBV4-3	TRBJ2-1
CASSPNWGDEQYF	TGTGCCAGCTCACCAAATTGGGGGGACGAGCAGTACTTC	-	-	TRBV18	TRBJ2-7
CSASLGRDGEQFF	TGCAGTGCTAGCTTAGGGCGCGACGGTGAGCAGTTCTTC	-	-	TRBV20-1	TRBJ2-1
CASSLNMYYNEQFF	TGTGCCAGCAGCTTAAATATGTATTACAATGAGCAGTTCTTC	-	-	TRBV7-3	TRBJ2-1
CASRGTGTGATEAFF	TGTGCCAGCAGGGGGACCGGGACAGGGGCCACTGAAGCTTTCTTT	few	TRBD1	TRBV6-5	TRBJ1-1
CSARGARSNQPQHF	TGCAGTGCTAGAGGTGCTCGCAGCAATCAGCCCCAGCATTTT	-	-	TRBV20-1	TRBJ1-5
CASSQETSGSDQFF	TGCGCCAGCAGCCAAGAAACTAGCGGGAGTGATCAGTTCTTC	-	TRBD2	TRBV4-3	TRBJ2-1
CASSPTNTYEQYF	TGCGCCAGCAGCCCGACAAACACCTACGAGCAGTACTTC	many	-	TRBV5-1	TRBJ2-7
CASSTPGRTYEQYF	TGTGCCAGCAGTACCCCAGGGCGAACCTACGAGCAGTACTTC	many	-	TRBV12-3/TRBV12-4	TRBJ2-7
CASSQEKDRGEKLFF	TGCGCCAGCAGCCAAGAAAAGGACAGGGGTGAAAAACTGTTTTTT	-	TRBD1	TRBV4-1	TRBJ1-4
CANSEFGSTDTQYF	TGTGCCAACAGTGAATTTGGAAGCACAGATACGCAGTATTTT	-	-	TRBV6-1	TRBJ2-3
CASSSNYGGGYEQYF	TGTGCCAGCAGCTCTAATTACGGGGGTGGCTACGAGCAGTACTTC	few	-	TRBV7-2	TRBJ2-7
CASSTSGLAGYNEQFF	TGTGCCAGCAGTACATCCGGACTAGCGGGGTACAATGAGCAGTTCTTC	few	TRBD2	TRBV6-5	TRBJ2-1
CASSLMAGGGSYTF	TGTGCCAGCAGCTTAATGGCAGGGGGCGGTAGCTACACCTTC	few	TRBD1	TRBV7-8	TRBJ1-2
CASSLNTSPSAFF	TGTGCCAGCAGTCTTAACACAAGCCCATCAGCTTTCTTT	many	-	TRBV7-2	TRBJ1-1
CASSLEVLQETQYF	TGCGCCAGCAGCTTGGAAGTGTTACAAGAGACCCAGTACTTC	many	-	TRBV5-1	TRBJ2-5
CASSSRQGAVAGANVLTF	TGTGCCAGCAGCTCTCGACAGGGGGCGGTTGCTGGGGCCAACGTCCTGACTTTC	-	TRBD1	TRBV7-2	TRBJ2-6
CARGGYYNEQFF	TGTGCCAGGGGGGGGTATTACAATGAGCAGTTCTTC	few	TRBD2	TRBV7-9	TRBJ2-1
CASTKRRGEAFF	TGTGCCAGCACGAAACGTCGGGGTGAAGCTTTCTTT	once	-	TRBV28	TRBJ1-1
CSVDQSTDTQYF	TGCAGCGTTGATCAGAGCACAGATACGCAGTATTTT	few	-	TRBV29-1	TRBJ2-3
CASSTGWNTEAFF	TGTGCCAGCAGCACAGGGTGGAACACTGAAGCTTTCTTT	few	-	TRBV5-6	TRBJ1-1
CASSNTAGNTEAFF	TGCGCCAGCAGCAATACGGCAGGGAACACTGAAGCTTTCTTT	-	-	TRBV5-1	TRBJ1-1
CSADYRDEQFF	TGCAGTGCTGACTACAGGGATGAGCAGTTCTTC	-	-	TRBV20-1	TRBJ2-1
CSARSEGGDTQYF	TGCAGTGCTAGGTCTGAGGGAGGAGATACGCAGTATTTT	few	-	TRBV20-1	TRBJ2-3
CASSFQGASNQPQHF	TGTGCCAGCAGTTTTCAAGGGGCGAGCAATCAGCCCCAGCATTTT	-	-	TRBV27	TRBJ1-5
CASSLTSGGGNEQFF	TGTGCCAGCAGCTTAACTAGCGGGGGAGGCAATGAGCAGTTCTTC	many	TRBD2	TRBV5-1	TRBJ2-1
CASEGESYEQYF	TGTGCTAGTGAGGGGGAATCCTACGAGCAGTACTTC	-	-	TRBV12-5	TRBJ2-7
CARGVASYNEQFF	TGTGCCAGGGGGGTAGCGTCCTACAATGAGCAGTTCTTC	-	-	TRBV9	TRBJ2-1
CASSYPEFNQPQHF	TGTGCCAGCAGTTACCCGGAATTCAATCAGCCCCAGCATTTT	many	-	TRBV6-6	TRBJ1-5
CSARDWLAGGSSYEQYF	TGCAGTGCTAGAGATTGGCTAGCGGGAGGAAGCTCCTACGAGCAGTACTTC	few	TRBD2	TRBV20-1	TRBJ2-7
CASSASGSPYEQYF	TGCGCCAGCAGCGCCTCAGGGTCACCCTACGAGCAGTACTTC	many	-	TRBV5-1	TRBJ2-7
CASSQEGGIEAFF	TGCGCCAGCAGCCAAGAGGGGGGTATTGAAGCTTTCTTT	few	-	TRBV4-1	TRBJ1-1
CASSQAVRERGGELFF	TGTGCCAGCAGCCAAGCAGTAAGGGAGAGGGGCGGGGAGCTGTTTTTT	-	-	TRBV4-2	TRBJ2-2